This T cell receptor beta chain emerged from a study of shared T cell receptors in the human thymus. This CDR3 region has 16 residues. Trimming at V came to 3 bases and at J to 1 base, leaving 5 bases not matched to a gene. Germline values: CDR1 MDHEN, CDR2 SYDVKM. Assay: immunoSEQ multiplex PCR; the TCRdb copy retains only in-frame clones and omits some. The sample records about 660,000 clones, more than 75% being singletons. These data also formed part of another study, on human thymus T cells. That study adds: Thymic samples were excised during corrective heart operations. V and J gene usage appeared biased in thymic and blood repertoires.

Sequencing was performed on thymocytes. The sequence was collected from a boy under three years old with a congenital heart defect. This sequence joins TRBV28 and TRBJ2-2; 7 bases fit TRBD2. This chain's CDR3 is CASSFEERENTGELFF. The CDR3 DNA follows: TGTGCCAGCAGTTTCGAAGAGCGGGAGAACACCGGGGAGCTGTTTTTT.